The sequence of this TCR beta chain was determined in a study of T cell responses to AZD1222 COVID-19 vaccine. Here immunoSEQ multiplex PCR was the method, and the copy in TCRdb shows in-frame clones only, minus some. This repertoire shows fewer than 95,000 clones, approximately 89% found once; its top ten account for approximately 8%. This CDR3 spans 14 amino acids. Trimming pared 5 bases from V and 5 bases from J, leaving 13 bases between. Germline CDR1 ENHRY, CDR2 SYGVKD. This clone has only one observation. Source: peripheral blood, taken 28 days after the second AZD1222 dose. V usage is TRBV10-3 and J usage is TRBJ1-5, with D unclear. This clonotype originated in an adult who received the AZD1222 COVID-19 vaccine. Here the CDR3 reads CAISQGSFDQPQHF. CDR3 DNA sequence: TGTGCCATCAGTCAAGGGTCCTTCGATCAGCCCCAGCATTTT.